Presented here are 23 T cell receptor beta chains from one specimen sequenced in a study of blood T cell repertoires in COVID-19 (TCRdb year 2020). Receptors were amplified or captured by the immunoSEQ multiplex PCR assay. Drawn from immuneACCESS, this table holds only the in-frame rearrangements with V and J called that TCRdb kept. Clones are partly lost; checked studies trace under half to an unresolved V gene and leave the rest unexplained. The sample table contains 70,000 to 100,000 clones; only one count was recorded for around 88% of them. Roughly 8.1% of the sample lies in the top ten. Sequenced material: peripheral blood. These receptors were collected from a woman in her 70s with acute or convalescent COVID-19.

The chain combines TRBV15 with TRBJ1-3; D gene uncertain. The CDR3 totals 16 residues. Germline V gives CDR1 LNHNV, CDR2 YYDKDF (reference sequence). Deletions cut 0 bases from V and 2 bases from J, with 11 bases between. The CDR3 reads CATSRDRNRAGNTIYF. In DNA, the CDR3 is TGTGCCACCAGCAGAGATCGCAACAGAGCTGGAAACACCATATATTTT.

CDR3 amino acids: CASSLDSGSNNEQFF. In DNA form, the CDR3 reads TGCGCCAGCAGCTTAGATAGCGGGAGTAACAATGAGCAGTTCTTC. The chain links TRBV5-1 to TRBJ2-1; 9 bases line up with TRBD2. Germline-derived CDR1 and CDR2 are SGHRS and YFSETQ. V gave up 2 bases and J gave up 5 bases; unmatched junction bases: 5. The CDR3 totals 15 residues.

J is TRBJ2-3 and V is TRBV9; tentatively, D is TRBD2 (5 bases). Germline loops: CDR1 SGDLS, CDR2 YYNGEE. This CDR3 has 15 amino acids. Trimming took off 0 bases at V and 8 bases at J, with 16 bases between the two ends. The chain's CDR3 is CASSVESGGSGTQYF. Here the CDR3 DNA reads TGTGCCAGCAGCGTAGAATCGGGTGGGAGCGGTACGCAGTATTTT.

V gene TRBV9 combines with J gene TRBJ1-2, with D perhaps matching TRBD1 (5 bases). The CDR3 has 17 amino acids. Trimming took 0 bases from V and 2 from J, leaving 17 bases between them. Germline V CDR1 and CDR2: SGDLS, YYNGEE. The CDR3, as DNA: TGTGCCAGCAGCGTAGCCCCAGGGCAGGTTCTGAACTATGGCTACACCTTC. This sequence encodes CASSVAPGQVLNYGYTF.

The chain has TRBV20-1 and TRBJ2-7; tentatively, D is TRBD1 (6 bases). Germline V gene sequence: CDR1 DFQATT, CDR2 SNEGSKA (reference sequence). The CDR3 sequence is 14 residues long. Trimming took off 3 bases at V and 0 bases at J, with 12 bases between the two ends. The CDR3 DNA sequence: TGCAGTGCTAGTGGGGACATGAGCTCCTACGAGCAGTACTTC. Translating gives CSASGDMSSYEQYF.

The V gene is TRBV5-1, the J gene TRBJ2-3; TRBD1 agrees at 7 bases. V lost 4 bases, J lost 4 bases, and 9 bases stayed unmatched. Germline CDR1 SGHRS, CDR2 YFSETQ. CDR3 size: 15 residues. The CDR3 DNA follows: TGCGCCAGCAGCATGACAGGGCTTGGCGCAGATACGCAGTATTTT. This codes for CASSMTGLGADTQYF.

V usage is TRBV6-6 and J usage is TRBJ1-2; D unresolved. Trimming left V 6 bases short and J 3 bases short, with 11 bases between. CDR1 is MNHNY and CDR2 is SVGAGI in the germline V gene (reference sequence). The CDR3 covers 13 residues. The chain's CDR3 is CASRGSGDYGYTF. The CDR3 DNA sequence: TGTGCCAGCAGAGGGTCCGGGGACTATGGCTACACCTTC.

The chain joins TRBV5-6 to TRBJ2-5; 8 positions agree with TRBD2. Unmatched junction bases numbered 0, after V lost 2 bases and J lost 0 bases. This CDR3 comprises 14 residues. CDR1 and CDR2 (germline): SGHDT, YYEEEE. CDR3 in DNA: TGTGCCAGCAGCTTTAGCGGGAACCAAGAGACCCAGTACTTC. It yields the protein CASSFSGNQETQYF.

This chain joins TRBV7-7 and TRBJ2-5; 9 bases agree with TRBD1. V gave up 5 bases and J gave up 1 base; unmatched junction bases: 8. CDR1 and CDR2 from the germline V gene are SSHAT and FNYEAQ (reference sequence). CDR3 size: 16 residues. The CDR3 loop reads CASSVGDRVFQETQYF. CDR3 in DNA: TGTGCCAGCAGCGTGGGGGACAGGGTCTTCCAAGAGACCCAGTACTTC.

This chain uses TRBV19 with TRBJ2-1; possible D gene TRBD1, 6 bases. The V end was cut by 3 bases, the J end by 9 bases, with 18 bases between. Germline assignment: CDR1 LNHDA and CDR2 SQIVND (reference sequence). The CDR3 has 15 residues. CDR3 sequence (DNA): TGTGCCAGTAGTATTATTACAGGGTATCAAAGTGAGCAGTTCTTC. Residues: CASSIITGYQSEQFF.

The rearrangement links TRBV28 to TRBJ2-7; D gene ambiguous. The germline V gene has CDR1 MDHEN and CDR2 SYDVKM. The V and J ends lost 1 base and 4 bases respectively, with 11 bases between them. This CDR3 comprises 14 residues. This CDR3 reads CASSLLHKDYEQYF. The DNA of the CDR3 is TGTGCCAGCAGTTTATTGCACAAAGATTACGAGCAGTACTTC. Complete variable domain (other parts from reference TRBV28 and TRBJ2-7): DVKVTQSSRYLVKRTGEKVFLECVQDMDHENMFWYRQDPGLGLRLIYFSYDVKMKEKGDIPEGYSVSREKKERFSLILESASTNQTSMYLCASSLLHKDYEQYFGPGTRLTVT.

This chain uses TRBV5-6 with TRBJ2-2; TRBD1 matches 9 bases. This CDR3 spans 16 amino acids. Unmatched junction bases numbered 2, after V lost 2 bases and J lost 0 bases. The germline gives CDR1 SGHDT, CDR2 YYEEEE. The CDR3 reads CASSLTGGANTGELFF. The DNA of the CDR3 is TGTGCCAGCAGCTTAACAGGGGGCGCGAACACCGGGGAGCTGTTTTTT.

The chain combines TRBV3-1 (or the pseudogene TRBV3-2) with TRBJ2-3, with 13 positions matching TRBD2. The germline CDR1 and CDR2 sequences are LGHDT and YNNKEL (reference sequence). Losses at the gene ends were 5 bases for V and 0 bases for J; bases not matched to a gene: 14. CDR3 length equals 20 residues. CDR3 loop: CASSTRGTGTSGTSTDTQYF. In nucleotides, the CDR3 is TGTGCCAGCAGCACCCGGGGGACCGGGACTAGCGGGACTAGCACAGATACGCAGTATTTT.

This clone has just one count. This chain links TRBV12-5 with TRBJ2-5, with 7 bases matching TRBD2. The CDR3 consists of 16 residues. The germline V gene encodes CDR1 LGHNT and CDR2 FRNRAP. V shed 3 bases and J 2 bases; nucleotides not matched to a gene: 9. The CDR3 DNA reads TGTGCTAGTGGTTTAGCCCTCTGGGACTATCAAGAGACCCAGTACTTC. This encodes CASGLALWDYQETQYF. The entire variable domain, with the rest obtained from reference TRBV12-5 and TRBJ2-5, is as follows: DARVTQTPRHKVTEMGQEVTMRCQPILGHNTVFWYRQTMMQGLELLAYFRNRAPLDDSGMPKDRFSAEMPDATLATLKIQPSEPRDSAVYFCASGLALWDYQETQYFGPGTRLLVL.

The chain joins TRBV5-1 to TRBJ2-5; 8 bases fit TRBD1. Losses at the gene ends were 4 bases for V and 2 bases for J; bases not matched to a gene: 7. The germline V gene has CDR1 SGHRS and CDR2 YFSETQ. There are 15 residues in the CDR3. The DNA of the CDR3 is TGCGCCAGCAGCAACGGACAGGGCGATCAAGAGACCCAGTACTTC. Its protein is CASSNGQGDQETQYF.

The CDR3 is CSVIASGIYEQYF. CDR3 in DNA: TGCAGCGTTATCGCTAGCGGGATTTACGAGCAGTACTTC. The chain combines TRBV29-1 with TRBJ2-7, with 9 bases identical to TRBD2. The CDR3 sequence is 13 residues long. Looked up from germline, CDR1 is SQVTM and CDR2 is ANQGSEA. The V and J ends lost 5 bases and 4 bases, in that order; junction bases with no gene match: 6.

This chain connects TRBV5-4 to TRBJ2-1; D is possibly TRBD1 (5 bases). This CDR3 is built from 15 residues. Trimming removed 3 bases from V and 0 bases from J, with 10 bases in between. The germline CDR1 and CDR2 sequences are SGHNT and YYREEE (reference sequence). CDR3 sequence (DNA): TGTGCCAGCAGCTCACAGGCTAGCTCCTACAATGAGCAGTTCTTC. This sequence encodes CASSSQASSYNEQFF.

This clone came up a few times. The V and J genes are TRBV4-1 and TRBJ2-3; D gene unclear. Germline V CDR1 and CDR2: MGHRA, YSYEKL. V shed 4 bases and J shed 5 bases, with 19 bases lying between them. The CDR3 extends over 16 amino acids. The CDR3 reads CASSLPTSKNKDTQYF. The CDR3, as DNA: TGCGCCAGCAGCCTTCCCACGTCCAAGAACAAAGATACGCAGTATTTT.

The chain carries TRBV3-1 (or the pseudogene TRBV3-2) and TRBJ2-1; possible D gene TRBD1, 5 bases. This CDR3 has 12 residues. Trimming removed 3 bases at V and 10 bases at J, with 10 bases between. Germline values: CDR1 LGHDT, CDR2 YNNKEL (reference sequence). The CDR3 reads CASSQVSGEQFF. The CDR3 DNA reads TGTGCCAGCAGCCAGGTCTCAGGGGAGCAGTTCTTC.

This clone was found once. The rearrangement joins TRBV10-3 to TRBJ2-2, with D possibly matching TRBD1 (5 bases). The germline V gene has CDR1 ENHRY and CDR2 SYGVKD. The V and J ends lost 2 bases and 7 bases respectively, with 8 bases between them. The CDR3 sequence is 13 residues long. Here the CDR3 DNA reads TGTGCCATCAGTGAGGCAGGGAACGGGGAGCTGTTTTTT. Translated, it gives CAISEAGNGELFF.

The chain is built from TRBV9 and TRBJ1-2, with 10 bases aligning to TRBD1. With V trimmed by 2 bases and J by 3 bases, 10 bases remained unmatched. This CDR3 is built from 17 residues. Looked up from germline, CDR1 is SGDLS and CDR2 is YYNGEE. The CDR3 region has the DNA TGTGCCAGCAGCGTCGAACCAGCGGACAGGGGGGACTATGGCTACACCTTC. It is translated as CASSVEPADRGDYGYTF.

The V call is TRBV20-1, the J call TRBJ2-3; D might be TRBD2 (5 bases). V gave up 3 bases and J gave up 9 bases, with 22 bases separating them. The CDR3 has 15 residues. Germline V gene lookup returns CDR1 DFQATT and CDR2 SNEGSKA (reference sequence). Written as DNA, the CDR3 is TGCAGTGCTAGTTTACTTGCGGGCGATCTAGGGACGCAGTATTTT. Amino acid sequence: CSASLLAGDLGTQYF.

The chain joins TRBV7-2 to TRBJ2-7; 9 positions match TRBD2. Germline values: CDR1 SGHTA, CDR2 FQGNSA. Trimming at V came to 5 bases and at J to 2 bases, leaving 4 bases not matched to a gene. There are 14 residues in the CDR3. CDR3 in DNA: TGTGCCAGCAGCACTAGCGGGCCTACCTACGAGCAGTACTTC. Translation gives CASSTSGPTYEQYF.